This T cell receptor (beta chain) was sequenced for a study of post-analysis software for immune sequencing data. Study-level information: Relapsing-remitting, secondary progressive and progressive-relapsing forms made up the multiple sclerosis disease courses.

Unique molecular identifiers tagged the TCR beta cDNA libraries. T cells numbering roughly 0.9 to 11 million gave rise to about 540,000 cDNA molecules. TCRdb reanalysed the PCR reads using MiXCR and keeps one entry per CDR3 protein. Of roughly 410,000 distinct CDR3 sequences in the sample, around 33% were seen once. With respect to this clonotype: The antigen remains undetermined. At one end, the junction sequence differs from germline, possibly due to a read error.

The CDR3 covers 16 residues. The study, taken as a whole, reports: Controls showed lower frequencies than patients for a handful of TRBV segments, and TRBV5-6, TRBV5-1 and TRBV20-1 were among these. For normalized Chao1 diversity, multiple sclerosis patients scored significantly lower than controls did.

Sequencing used blood. The chain couples TRBV12-3 or TRBV12-4 to TRBJ1-1; D remains ambiguous. This clonotype originated in a girl aged 5-17 years with multiple sclerosis. Here the CDR3 reads CVSSSPGVSRNTEAFF. As DNA, the CDR3 is TGTGTCAGCAGTTCCCCCGGGGTGTCCCGGAACACTGAAGCTTTCTTT.